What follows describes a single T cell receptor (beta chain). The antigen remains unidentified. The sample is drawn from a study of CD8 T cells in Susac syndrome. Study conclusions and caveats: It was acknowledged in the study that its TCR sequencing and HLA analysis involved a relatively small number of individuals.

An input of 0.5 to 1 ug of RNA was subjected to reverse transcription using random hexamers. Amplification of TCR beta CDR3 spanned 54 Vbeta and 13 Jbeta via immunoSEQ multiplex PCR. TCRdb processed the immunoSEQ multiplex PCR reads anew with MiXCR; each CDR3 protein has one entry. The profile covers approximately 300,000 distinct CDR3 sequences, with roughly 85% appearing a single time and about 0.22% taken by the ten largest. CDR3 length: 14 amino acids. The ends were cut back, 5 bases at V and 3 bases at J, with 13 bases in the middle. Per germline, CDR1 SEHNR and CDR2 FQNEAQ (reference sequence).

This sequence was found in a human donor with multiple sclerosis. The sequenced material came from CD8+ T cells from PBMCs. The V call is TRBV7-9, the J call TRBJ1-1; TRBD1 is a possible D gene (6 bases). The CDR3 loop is CASSPYAGDTEAFF. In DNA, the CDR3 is TGTGCCAGCAGCCCCTACGCAGGGGACACTGAAGCTTTCTTT.